The entry below describes one TCR beta chain. This table comes from immunoSEQ multiplex PCR, and its TCRdb copy is limited to in-frame clones, with some not included. The sample has roughly 420,000 clones, roughly 90% seen once. The data derive from a study of blood T cell repertoires in COVID-19. About the study: The cDNA or gDNA used as material had been derived from T cells, B-cell-depleted T cells, or PBMCs.

Germline values: CDR1 MNHNY, CDR2 SVGAGI (reference sequence). The ends lost 6 bases at V and 0 bases at J; junction bases unmatched: 4. This CDR3 spans 15 amino acids. The sequenced sample consisted of PBMCs or T cells enriched from blood (not recorded which). The TCR was taken from a woman in her twenties or thirties with acute COVID-19. The chain combines TRBV6-6 with TRBJ1-4; 7 positions agree with TRBD1. The CDR3 DNA is TGTGCCAGCAGGCGGGACAGTTCAACTAATGAAAAACTGTTTTTT. The encoded protein is CASRRDSSTNEKLFF.